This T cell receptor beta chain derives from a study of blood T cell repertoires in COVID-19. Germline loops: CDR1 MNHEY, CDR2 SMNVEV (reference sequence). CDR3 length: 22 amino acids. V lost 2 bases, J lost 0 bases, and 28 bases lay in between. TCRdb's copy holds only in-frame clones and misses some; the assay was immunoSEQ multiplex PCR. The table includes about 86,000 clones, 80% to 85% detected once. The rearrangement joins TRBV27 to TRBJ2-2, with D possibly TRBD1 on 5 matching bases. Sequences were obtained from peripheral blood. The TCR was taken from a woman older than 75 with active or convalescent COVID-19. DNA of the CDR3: TGTGCCAGCAGTTTAGGTGTCGGGCAGTGGCGCGACGGACACGCGAACACCGGGGAGCTGTTTTTT. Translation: CASSLGVGQWRDGHANTGELFF.